The following is a T cell receptor (beta chain) sequence with its context. The antigen remains undetermined. This sample is drawn from a study of PD-1 blockade in classical Hodgkin lymphoma. Study-wide results and limits: The diversity seen at baseline in complete responders resembled that of newly diagnosed patients. The authors have not defined what causes the repertoire differences, possibly disease activity or prior therapy.

CDR1 is MGHRA, CDR2 YSYEKL, per germline. Trimming removed 0 bases from V and 5 bases from J; junction bases left unmatched: 5. CDR3 length: 16 amino acids. Sequencing used immunoSEQ multiplex PCR; TCRdb keeps in-frame clones, though not all of them. The sample consists of tens of thousands of clones, 86% of them appearing once. Described time point: cycle 4 day 1 (C4D1), after more than five weeks of nivolumab. Every patient relapsed after autologous stem cell transplantation, and brentuximab vedotin exposure varied. Best outcomes ranged across complete response, partial response and progressive disease.

This material consisted of peripheral blood mononuclear cells (PBMCs), taken before the fourth cycle of nivolumab. The receptor comes from a human donor with classical Hodgkin lymphoma. The V gene is TRBV4-1, the J gene TRBJ1-5, with TRBD1 matching over 9 bases. CDR3 sequence: CASSQDRDRDDQPQHF. CDR3 nucleotides: TGCGCCAGCAGCCAAGACCGGGACAGGGATGATCAGCCCCAGCATTTT.